One and the same sample provided the 20 T cell receptor beta chains below, sequenced in a study of response to subunit inactivated influenza vaccine. TCRdb redid the calling of the RT-PCR reads with MiXCR, one entry per CDR3 protein. The repertoire holds 500,000 to 600,000 distinct CDR3 sequences, with about 15% as singletons. Sequenced here: CD4+ T cells sorted from PBMCs, sampled less than 30 months after vaccination. These receptors all come from a man between 45 and 75 years old who received an inactivated influenza vaccine.

The V and J genes are TRBV29-1 and TRBJ2-7; the D is unclear. V gave up 2 bases and J gave up 3 bases, with 8 bases separating them. CDR1 and CDR2 (germline): SQVTM, ANQGSEA. The CDR3 extends over 12 amino acids. CDR3 coding DNA: TGCAGCGTTGAAAGCAAGGGCTACGAGCAGTACTTC. This sequence encodes CSVESKGYEQYF.

The chain uses TRBV6-6 and TRBJ1-4; 8 positions agree with TRBD1. Germline trimming cut 5 bases from V and 5 bases from J; bases unmatched to any gene: 1. Germline V gene lookup returns CDR1 MNHNY and CDR2 SVGAGI (reference sequence). The CDR3 has 13 amino acids. The CDR3 sequence is CASSRQGNEKLFF. CDR3 coding DNA: TGTGCCAGCAGTAGACAGGGGAATGAAAAACTGTTTTTT.

Only a few counts were recorded for this clonotype. This chain joins TRBV5-5 and TRBJ1-3; D is possibly TRBD1 (6 bases). This CDR3 comprises 16 residues. V dropped 0 bases and J dropped 0 bases, with 10 bases sitting between them. Germline loops: CDR1 SGHKS, CDR2 YYEKEE (reference sequence). The CDR3, as DNA: TGTGCCAGCAGCTTGGACAGGGCTTTCTCTGGAAACACCATATATTTT. Translated, it gives CASSLDRAFSGNTIYF.

The J gene is TRBJ1-5, the V gene TRBV20-1, with 7 bases lining up with TRBD1. The germline V gene encodes CDR1 DFQATT and CDR2 SNEGSKA (reference sequence). The CDR3 has 13 amino acids. The trim removed 6 bases at V and 3 bases at J, leaving 5 bases unmatched. The CDR3 DNA follows: TGCAGTGCCCGGGACAGATACAATCAGCCCCAGCATTTT. Its protein is CSARDRYNQPQHF.

V gene TRBV11-2 combines with J gene TRBJ2-3; D remains ambiguous. Germline V CDR1 and CDR2: SGHAT, FQNNGV. The V end was cut by 3 bases, the J end by 4 bases, with 11 bases between. The CDR3 runs 14 residues. CDR3 loop: CASSFVGLADTQYF. CDR3 nucleotide sequence: TGTGCCAGCAGCTTTGTGGGCCTTGCAGATACGCAGTATTTT. Drawing the rest from reference TRBV11-2 and TRBJ2-3, the complete variable domain is EAGVAQSPRYKIIEKRQSVAFWCNPISGHATLYWYQQILGQGPKLLIQFQNNGVVDDSQLPKDRFSAERLKGVDSTLKIQPAKLEDSAVYLCASSFVGLADTQYFGPGTRLTVL.

This clonotype was observed many times. Here the CDR3 DNA reads TGCAGTGCTAGAGTGGGAGGGGCCCCAACCTACGAGCAGTACTTC. Encoded protein: CSARVGGAPTYEQYF. V and J are TRBV20-1 and TRBJ2-7, with TRBD2 matching 7 bases. Trimming removed 1 base from V and 2 bases from J; junction bases left unmatched: 8. CDR1 DFQATT and CDR2 SNEGSKA come from the germline V gene (reference sequence). The CDR3 consists of 15 residues.

This clonotype was recorded a few times. The gene calls are TRBV5-1 and TRBJ2-5, with 10 bases matching TRBD1. The CDR3 extends over 15 amino acids. Germline V lookup: CDR1 SGHRS, CDR2 YFSETQ. Trimming removed 6 bases from V and 2 bases from J; junction bases left unmatched: 7. CDR3 protein: CASMTGTGDQETQYF. The CDR3 nucleotides read TGCGCCAGCATGACCGGGACAGGGGATCAAGAGACCCAGTACTTC. Complete variable domain (other parts from reference TRBV5-1 and TRBJ2-5): KAGVTQTPRYLIKTRGQQVTLSCSPISGHRSVSWYQQTPGQGLQFLFEYFSETQRNKGNFPGRFSGRQFSNSRSEMNVSTLELGDSALYLCASMTGTGDQETQYFGPGTRLLVL.

J is TRBJ1-1 and V is TRBV20-1; a weak D match, TRBD1 (6 bases). Between the trimmed V and J ends, which lost 7 bases and 3 bases, there was a span of 12 bases. The CDR3 is made up of 12 amino acids. Germline CDR1 reads DFQATT; CDR2 reads SNEGSKA (reference sequence). The CDR3 coding sequence is TGCAGTGGGGGGCGGTCCGACACTGAAGCTTTCTTT. Encoded protein: CSGGRSDTEAFF.

V gene TRBV6-1 combines with J gene TRBJ2-2, with unresolved D. Germline V gene data show CDR1 as MNHNS and CDR2 as SASEGT. V gave up 6 bases and J gave up 7 bases, with 18 bases separating them. CDR3 size: 15 residues. The CDR3 region is CASSLNNQAGGELFF. The CDR3 region has the DNA TGTGCCAGCAGCCTGAATAACCAGGCTGGCGGGGAGCTGTTTTTT.

The V call is TRBV11-1, the J call TRBJ2-2; D uncertain. The CDR3 is made up of 20 amino acids. The germline V gene has CDR1 SGHAT and CDR2 FQDESV (reference sequence). The V gene lost 0 bases and the J gene lost 8 bases, with 28 bases spanning the gap. The CDR3 here is CASSLAPQYRPFYNPGELFF. DNA for the CDR3: TGTGCCAGCAGCTTAGCCCCGCAATACAGACCCTTTTATAATCCAGGGGAGCTGTTTTTT.

The chain combines TRBV5-1 with TRBJ1-2, with D unresolved. Trimming pared 1 base from V and 2 bases from J, leaving 9 bases between. This CDR3 has 14 amino acids. From germline, CDR1 is SGHRS and CDR2 YFSETQ. The CDR3, as DNA: TGCGCCAGCAGCTTGTTAGGTGGCAACTATGGCTACACCTTC. This translates into CASSLLGGNYGYTF.

The CDR3 sequence is CSARTRTGHENTGELFF. The CDR3 DNA is TGCAGTGCTCGAACCAGGACAGGGCATGAGAACACCGGGGAGCTGTTTTTT. This sequence joins TRBV20-1 and TRBJ2-2, with 8 bases matching TRBD1. CDR1 is DFQATT, CDR2 SNEGSKA, per germline (reference sequence). The CDR3 is made up of 17 amino acids. The V gene end was trimmed by 5 bases and the J gene end by 1 base; junction bases not matched to a gene: 12.

This clonotype was found a few times. The chain employs TRBV19 and TRBJ2-1; 7 bases fit TRBD1. From germline, CDR1 is LNHDA and CDR2 SQIVND (reference sequence). This CDR3 region has 19 residues. The junction had 24 bases not matched to a gene; V was cut back by 10 bases and J by 3 bases. In DNA, the CDR3 is TGTGCCACTCACACGGTCCCCTCAGGGGGTAAGATTTTCTACAATGAGCAGTTCTTC. Translated, it gives CATHTVPSGGKIFYNEQFF.

This clonotype was seen ten or more times. The chain couples TRBV12-3 or TRBV12-4 to TRBJ2-2, with 7 positions matching TRBD1. J lost 3 bases, V lost 7 bases, and 8 bases had no gene match. This CDR3 spans 15 amino acids. The CDR3 here is CASTQGVADTGELFF. The CDR3 nucleotides read TGTGCCAGCACTCAGGGGGTTGCGGACACCGGGGAGCTGTTTTTT.

This clonotype was seen a handful of times. This chain joins TRBV28 and TRBJ2-2; D is unresolved. This CDR3 contains 12 residues. In germline, CDR1 is MDHEN, CDR2 SYDVKM. V was trimmed by 7 bases and J by 0 bases, leaving 3 bases between them. CDR3 DNA sequence: TGTGCCAGCATAACGAACACCGGGGAGCTGTTTTTT. Encoded protein: CASITNTGELFF. Drawing the rest from reference TRBV28 and TRBJ2-2, the complete variable domain is DVKVTQSSRYLVKRTGEKVFLECVQDMDHENMFWYRQDPGLGLRLIYFSYDVKMKEKGDIPEGYSVSREKKERFSLILESASTNQTSMYLCASITNTGELFFGEGSRLTVL.

This clonotype was counted at least ten times. V usage is TRBV27 and J usage is TRBJ2-1, with 7 bases fitting TRBD2. The CDR3 spans 17 residues. Looked up from germline, CDR1 is MNHEY and CDR2 is SMNVEV (reference sequence). J lost 9 bases, V lost 5 bases, and 19 bases had no gene match. The CDR3 nucleotides read TGTGCCAGCAGTCGGGACGGGATTACGCGGGAGTTGGTTGAGCAGTTCTTC. Translating it yields CASSRDGITRELVEQFF.

The chain has TRBV11-2 and TRBJ1-3; no definite D call. The CDR3 is 16 amino acids. V was pared by 5 bases and J by 0 bases, with 14 bases between. Germline V gene data show CDR1 as SGHAT and CDR2 as FQNNGV. The CDR3 here is CASSPSGRSSGNTIYF. The CDR3 nucleotides are TGTGCCAGCAGCCCTTCAGGACGGAGCTCTGGAAACACCATATATTTT.

By share, this clonotype counts as medium-sized. The chain employs TRBV5-6 and TRBJ2-5; 7 bases line up with TRBD1. The germline V gene has CDR1 SGHDT and CDR2 YYEEEE. The CDR3 contains 13 residues. J was trimmed by 5 bases and V by 2 bases; bases with no gene match: 3. This chain's CDR3 is CASSLRQGETQYF. Here the CDR3 DNA reads TGTGCCAGCAGCTTACGACAGGGCGAGACCCAGTACTTC.

This rearrangement joins TRBV20-1 to TRBJ2-7; 12 bases align to TRBD2. Germline-derived CDR1 and CDR2 are DFQATT and SNEGSKA (reference sequence). V was clipped by 0 bases and J by 1 base; unmatched bases: 1. The CDR3 spans 15 residues. The CDR3 sequence is CSARDGLAGSYEQYF. The CDR3 region has the DNA TGCAGTGCTAGAGATGGACTAGCGGGATCCTACGAGCAGTACTTC.

The chain employs TRBV11-2 and TRBJ2-1, with D tentatively TRBD1 (5 bases). CDR1 and CDR2 from the germline V gene are SGHAT and FQNNGV. V was pared by 6 bases and J by 1 base, with 16 bases between. The CDR3 has 16 amino acids. CDR3 region: CASSLPATASYNEQFF. CDR3 bases: TGTGCCAGCAGTTTACCTGCGACAGCGTCCTACAATGAGCAGTTCTTC. The whole variable domain, remainder taken from reference TRBV11-2 and TRBJ2-1, is EAGVAQSPRYKIIEKRQSVAFWCNPISGHATLYWYQQILGQGPKLLIQFQNNGVVDDSQLPKDRFSAERLKGVDSTLKIQPAKLEDSAVYLCASSLPATASYNEQFFGPGTRLTVL.